The source of this T cell receptor beta chain is a study of CD8 T cells in Susac syndrome. Points from the study as a whole: The TCR sequencing and HLA analysis in the study involved a relatively small number of individuals, as the study acknowledged.

Of note for this clonotype: Its antigen is still unknown.

Germline loops: CDR1 LNHNV, CDR2 YYDKDF (reference sequence). The CDR3 has 12 residues. Trimming took off 0 bases at V and 13 bases at J, with 12 bases between the two ends. The RNA, 0.5 to 1 ug, was put through reverse transcription using random hexamers. TCR beta CDR3 was amplified by immunoSEQ covering 54 Vbeta and 13 Jbeta. TCRdb analysed the immunoSEQ multiplex PCR reads with MiXCR anew, one entry per CDR3 protein. The sample contains about 210,000 distinct CDR3 sequences, approximately 94% of which appear only once. The TCR sequence derives from a human donor in good health. Input material: CD4+ T cells from PBMCs. The V and J genes are TRBV15 and TRBJ2-5; D not certain. The CDR3 here is CATSRDITAPYF. CDR3 coding DNA: TGTGCCACCAGCAGAGATATAACAGCCCCGTACTTC.